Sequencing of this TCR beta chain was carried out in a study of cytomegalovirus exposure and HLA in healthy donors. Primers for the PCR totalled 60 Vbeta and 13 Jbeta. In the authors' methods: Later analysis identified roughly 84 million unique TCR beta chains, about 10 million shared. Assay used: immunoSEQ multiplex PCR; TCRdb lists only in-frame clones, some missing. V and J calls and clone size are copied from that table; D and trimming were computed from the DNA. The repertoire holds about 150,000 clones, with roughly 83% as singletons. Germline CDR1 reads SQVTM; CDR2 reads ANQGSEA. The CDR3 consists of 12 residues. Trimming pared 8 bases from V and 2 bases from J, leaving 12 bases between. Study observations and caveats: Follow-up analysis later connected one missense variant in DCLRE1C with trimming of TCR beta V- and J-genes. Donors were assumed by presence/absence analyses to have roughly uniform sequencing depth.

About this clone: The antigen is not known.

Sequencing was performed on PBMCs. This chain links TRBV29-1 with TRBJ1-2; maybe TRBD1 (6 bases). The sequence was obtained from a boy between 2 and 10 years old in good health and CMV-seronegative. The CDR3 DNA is TGCAGCTCCGCACAGGGAAACTATGGCTACACCTTC. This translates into CSSAQGNYGYTF. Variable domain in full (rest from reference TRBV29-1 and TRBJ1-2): SAVISQKPSRDICQRGTSLTIQCQVDSQVTMMFWYRQQPGQSLTLIATANQGSEATYESGFVIDKFPISRPNLTFSTLTVSNMSPEDSSIYLCSSAQGNYGYTFGSGTRLTVV.